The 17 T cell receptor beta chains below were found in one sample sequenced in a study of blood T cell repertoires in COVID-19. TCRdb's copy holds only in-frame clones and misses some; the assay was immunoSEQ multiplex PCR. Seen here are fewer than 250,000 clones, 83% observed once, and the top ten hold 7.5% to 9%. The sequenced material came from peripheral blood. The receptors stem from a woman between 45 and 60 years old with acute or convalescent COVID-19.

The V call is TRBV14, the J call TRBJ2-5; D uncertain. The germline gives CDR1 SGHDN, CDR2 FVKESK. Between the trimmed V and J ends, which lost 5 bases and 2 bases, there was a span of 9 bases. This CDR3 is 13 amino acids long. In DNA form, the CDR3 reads TGTGCCAGCAGCGGGCAGCTACAAGAGACCCAGTACTTC. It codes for CASSGQLQETQYF.

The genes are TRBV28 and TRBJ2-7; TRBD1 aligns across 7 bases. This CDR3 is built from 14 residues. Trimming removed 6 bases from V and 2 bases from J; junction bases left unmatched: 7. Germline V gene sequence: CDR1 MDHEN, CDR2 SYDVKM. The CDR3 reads CASRPGTATYEQYF. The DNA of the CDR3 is TGTGCCAGCAGACCCGGGACAGCCACCTACGAGCAGTACTTC.

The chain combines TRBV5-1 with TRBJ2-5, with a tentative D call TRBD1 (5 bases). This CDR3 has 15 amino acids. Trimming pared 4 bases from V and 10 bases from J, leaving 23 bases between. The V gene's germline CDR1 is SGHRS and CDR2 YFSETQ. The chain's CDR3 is CASSMNQGLGANQYF. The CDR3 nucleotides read TGCGCCAGCAGCATGAACCAGGGCCTCGGTGCGAACCAGTACTTC.

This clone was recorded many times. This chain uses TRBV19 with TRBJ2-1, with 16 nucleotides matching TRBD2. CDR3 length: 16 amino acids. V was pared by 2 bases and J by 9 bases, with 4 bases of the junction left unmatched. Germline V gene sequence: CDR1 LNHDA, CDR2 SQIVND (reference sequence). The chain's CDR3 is CASSIPGLAGGFEQFF. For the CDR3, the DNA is TGTGCCAGTAGTATACCGGGACTAGCGGGAGGGTTTGAGCAGTTCTTC.

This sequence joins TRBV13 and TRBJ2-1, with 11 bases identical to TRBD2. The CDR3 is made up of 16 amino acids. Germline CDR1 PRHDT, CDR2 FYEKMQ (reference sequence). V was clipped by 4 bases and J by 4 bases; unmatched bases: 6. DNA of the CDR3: TGTGCCAGCAGCTCTAAACTAGCGGGAGAGTACAATGAGCAGTTCTTC. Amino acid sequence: CASSSKLAGEYNEQFF.

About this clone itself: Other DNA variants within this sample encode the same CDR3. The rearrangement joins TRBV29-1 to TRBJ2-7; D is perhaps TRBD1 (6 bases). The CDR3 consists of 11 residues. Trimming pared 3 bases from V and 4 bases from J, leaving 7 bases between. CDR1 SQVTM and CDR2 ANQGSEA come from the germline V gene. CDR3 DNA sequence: TGCAGCGTTGAGAGGGGGTACGAGCAGTACTTC. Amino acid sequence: CSVERGYEQYF.

CDR3 in amino acids: CASSQDLQGLTTQYF. In DNA, the CDR3 is TGTGCCAGCAGCCAAGATCTTCAGGGACTTACTACCCAGTACTTC. J is TRBJ2-5 and V is TRBV3-1 (or the pseudogene TRBV3-2); the D gene is possibly TRBD2 (6 bases). The ends were cut back, 0 bases at V and 8 bases at J, with 16 bases in the middle. CDR1 and CDR2 from the germline V gene are LGHDT and YNNKEL (reference sequence). The CDR3 has 15 residues.

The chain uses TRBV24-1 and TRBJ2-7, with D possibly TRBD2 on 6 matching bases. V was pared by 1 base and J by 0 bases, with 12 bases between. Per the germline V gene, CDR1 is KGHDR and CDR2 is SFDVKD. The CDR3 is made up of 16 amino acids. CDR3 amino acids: CATSDFVGTASYEQYF. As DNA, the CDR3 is TGTGCCACCAGTGATTTTGTAGGGACTGCCTCCTACGAGCAGTACTTC.

The CDR3 nucleotides read TGTGCCAGCTCACCCGAGGGGGCCGTAGCCAAAAACATTCAGTACTTC. Translating gives CASSPEGAVAKNIQYF. The J gene is TRBJ2-4, the V gene TRBV18, with TRBD1 matching 7 bases. This CDR3 is built from 16 residues. The junction had 5 bases not matched to a gene; V was cut back by 3 bases and J by 0 bases. Per the germline V gene, CDR1 is KGHSH and CDR2 is LQKENI.

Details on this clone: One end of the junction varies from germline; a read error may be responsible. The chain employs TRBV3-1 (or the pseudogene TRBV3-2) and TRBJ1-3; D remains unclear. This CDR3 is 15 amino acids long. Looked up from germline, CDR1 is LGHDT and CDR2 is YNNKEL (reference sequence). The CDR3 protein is CASSQDQVTGSTIYF. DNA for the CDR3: TGTGCCAGCAGCCAAGATCAGGTAACTGGAAGCACCATATATTTT.

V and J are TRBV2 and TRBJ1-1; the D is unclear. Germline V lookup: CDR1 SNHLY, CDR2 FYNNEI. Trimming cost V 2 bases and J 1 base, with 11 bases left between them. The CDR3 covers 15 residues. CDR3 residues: CASSERRGSNTEAFF. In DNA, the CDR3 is TGTGCCAGCAGTGAAAGGCGGGGTTCGAACACTGAAGCTTTCTTT.

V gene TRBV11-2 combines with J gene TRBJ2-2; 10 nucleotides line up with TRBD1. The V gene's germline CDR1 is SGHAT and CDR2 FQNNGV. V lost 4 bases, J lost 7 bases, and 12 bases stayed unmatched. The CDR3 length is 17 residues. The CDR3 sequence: CASSSDWDRGPGGELFF. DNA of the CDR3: TGTGCCAGCAGCTCAGACTGGGACAGGGGTCCAGGCGGGGAGCTGTTTTTT.

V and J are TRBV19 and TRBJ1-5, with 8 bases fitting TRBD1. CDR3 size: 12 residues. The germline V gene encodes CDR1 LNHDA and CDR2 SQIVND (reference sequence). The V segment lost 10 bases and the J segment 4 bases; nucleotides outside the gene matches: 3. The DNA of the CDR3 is TGTGCCATCGGACAGGGTAATCAGCCCCAGCATTTT. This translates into CAIGQGNQPQHF.

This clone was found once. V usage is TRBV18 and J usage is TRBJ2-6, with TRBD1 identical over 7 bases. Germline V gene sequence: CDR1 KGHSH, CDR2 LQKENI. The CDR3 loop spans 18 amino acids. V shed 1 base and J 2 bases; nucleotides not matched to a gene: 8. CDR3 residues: CASSPLPTGVPGANVLTF. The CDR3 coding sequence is TGTGCCAGCTCACCACTTCCCACAGGGGTTCCTGGGGCCAACGTCCTGACTTTC.

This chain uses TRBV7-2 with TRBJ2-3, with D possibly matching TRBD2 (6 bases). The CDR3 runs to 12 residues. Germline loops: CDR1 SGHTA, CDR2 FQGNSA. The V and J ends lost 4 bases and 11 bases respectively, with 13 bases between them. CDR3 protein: CASSSLLGGQYF. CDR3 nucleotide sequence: TGTGCCAGCAGCTCTCTGCTGGGGGGGCAGTATTTT.

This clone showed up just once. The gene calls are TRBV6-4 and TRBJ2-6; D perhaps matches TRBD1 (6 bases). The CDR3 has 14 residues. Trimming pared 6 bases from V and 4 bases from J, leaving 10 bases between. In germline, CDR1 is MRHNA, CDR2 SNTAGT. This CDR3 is CASSTGLGANVLTF. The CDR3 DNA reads TGTGCCAGCAGCACAGGGTTGGGGGCCAACGTCCTGACTTTC.

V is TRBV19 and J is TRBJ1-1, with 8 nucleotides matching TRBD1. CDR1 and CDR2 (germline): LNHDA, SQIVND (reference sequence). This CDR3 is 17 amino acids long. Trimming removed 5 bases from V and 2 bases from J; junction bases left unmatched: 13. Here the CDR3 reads CASSPRFAGGTNTEAFF. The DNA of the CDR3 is TGTGCCAGTAGTCCTAGGTTCGCAGGGGGCACAAACACTGAAGCTTTCTTT.